Listed here are 8 T cell receptor beta chains from one sample, sequenced in a study of shared clonotypes between healthy human individuals. Sequenced by immunoSEQ multiplex PCR; TCRdb stores in-frame clones only, minus some. Of more than 2 million clones listed, 90% to 95% are singletons. What was sequenced was naive CD4+ T cells sorted from blood. The sample's subset: CD45RA+ positively selected. The origin of the receptors is a man aged 18 to 30 in good health.

This rearrangement joins TRBV4-3 to TRBJ1-1; the match to TRBD1 covers 8 bases. Losses at the gene ends were 2 bases for V and 5 bases for J; bases not matched to a gene: 22. This CDR3 is 20 amino acids long. Per the germline V gene, CDR1 is LGHNA and CDR2 is YSLEER. The CDR3, as DNA: TGCGCCAGCAGCCAAAGGCCAGAAATCTGGGGAACGGACAGGGAAACTGAAGCTTTCTTT. As protein: CASSQRPEIWGTDRETEAFF.

The V gene is TRBV4-2, the J gene TRBJ2-5; D gene unclear. V dropped 0 bases and J dropped 2 bases, with 7 bases sitting between them. The length of the CDR3 is 14 residues. Germline lookup yields CDR1 LGHNA and CDR2 YNFKEQ. CDR3 sequence (DNA): TGTGCCAGCAGCCAAGATGGAGTACAAGAGACCCAGTACTTC. Translation gives CASSQDGVQETQYF.

The genes are TRBV7-3 and TRBJ1-2; D is perhaps TRBD1 (5 bases). The CDR3 runs 15 residues. Germline-derived CDR1 and CDR2 are SGHTA and FQGTGA. The V gene lost 5 bases and the J gene lost 3 bases, with 16 bases spanning the gap. The CDR3 DNA reads TGTGCCAGCAGCCCTAAGGGGAATTGGGACTATGGCTACACCTTC. The encoded protein is CASSPKGNWDYGYTF.

V usage is TRBV7-9 and J usage is TRBJ2-7; 8 nucleotides match TRBD1. This CDR3 is built from 15 residues. The V and J ends lost 2 bases and 3 bases, in that order; junction bases with no gene match: 6. Germline lookup yields CDR1 SEHNR and CDR2 FQNEAQ (reference sequence). CDR3 coding DNA: TGTGCCAGCAGCTTAACGGGACAGGAATACTACGAGCAGTACTTC. This codes for CASSLTGQEYYEQYF.

This chain links TRBV5-6 with TRBJ2-2; D is possibly TRBD2 (6 bases). The CDR3 runs 17 residues. Trimming took 3 bases from V and 4 from J, leaving 19 bases between them. Germline lookup yields CDR1 SGHDT and CDR2 YYEEEE. Here the CDR3 reads CASSWRGLALLTGELFF. The CDR3 DNA reads TGTGCCAGCAGCTGGAGGGGTCTAGCCCTTCTCACCGGGGAGCTGTTTTTT.

V usage is TRBV6-5 and J usage is TRBJ1-1, with 8 bases aligning to TRBD1. The CDR3 loop spans 15 amino acids. CDR1 is MNHEY and CDR2 is SVGAGI in the germline V gene. V shed 5 bases and J 8 bases; nucleotides not matched to a gene: 13. This chain's CDR3 is CASSGPTGAVVEAFF. For the CDR3, the DNA is TGTGCCAGCAGTGGACCGACAGGGGCGGTGGTAGAAGCTTTCTTT.

The rearrangement links TRBV6-5 to TRBJ2-1; D uncertain. V was pared by 1 base and J by 2 bases, with 3 bases between. CDR1 MNHEY and CDR2 SVGAGI come from the germline V gene. The CDR3 has 13 residues. The CDR3 nucleotides read TGTGCCAGCAGTTACTATCCCTACAATGAGCAGTTCTTC. As protein: CASSYYPYNEQFF.

CDR3: CASSLTSGRRETQYF. The CDR3 coding sequence is TGCGCCAGCAGCCTCACTAGCGGGAGAAGGGAGACCCAGTACTTC. The chain uses TRBV4-1 and TRBJ2-5; 11 nucleotides agree with TRBD2. Germline V CDR1 and CDR2: MGHRA, YSYEKL. J was trimmed by 5 bases and V by 4 bases; bases with no gene match: 6. The CDR3 is made up of 15 amino acids.